The 23 T cell receptor beta chains given below trace back to one sample, sequenced in a study of T cell clonality in common variable immunodeficiency. Profiling relied on immunoSEQ multiplex PCR, and the TCRdb table lists in-frame clones only, not all of them. There are 50,000 to 65,000 clones in the sample, none observed a single time. Sequencing was done on a sample of peripheral blood mononuclear cells. Every receptor here comes from a person aged 18 to 75 in good health.

The sample holds a few counts of this clone. Since a much larger clone is just one base distant, this may be a read error. The read is 3 residues too short to cover the CDR3 end, so that end is filled in from the germline J gene. The chain uses TRBV7-6 and TRBJ2-7, with unresolved D. The V end lost 0 bases, the J end lost 0 bases, and 9 bases lay between the germline ends. This CDR3 region has 15 residues. The germline CDR1 and CDR2 sequences are SGHVS and FNYEAQ. The CDR3 spells CASSLAGRSSYEQYF. Partial CDR3 DNA: TGTGCCAGCAGCTTAGCTGGCAGGAGCTCCTACGAG.

This clone has ten or more counts. The sequenced fragment ends 3 residues before the CDR3 boundary, so the rest is inferred from the germline J gene. The chain recombines TRBV12-3 or TRBV12-4 with TRBJ1-1; D not certain. Trimming shortened V by 7 bases and J by 7 bases, and 19 bases separated the two germline ends. The CDR3 covers 14 residues. The CDR3 spells CASTDSGYGSEAFF. The covered CDR3 bases are TGTGCCAGCACCGATAGCGGGTATGGCAGTGAA.

This clone was counted at least ten times. The CDR3 end is not reached by the read, which stops 3 residues before it; the germline J gene fills it in. The chain is built from TRBV5-1 and TRBJ1-1, with 10 bases that match TRBD1. From germline, CDR1 is SGHRS and CDR2 YFSETQ. The CDR3 runs 14 residues. V lost 4 bases to trimming and J lost 3 bases; unmatched junction nucleotides: 3. The CDR3 sequence: CASSPGTGDTEAFF. CDR3 DNA (partial): TGCGCCAGCAGCCCTGGGACAGGGGACACTGAA.

This clone was observed many times. The observed sequence ends 3 residues before the CDR3 terminus, with the missing tail filled in from the germline J gene. This rearrangement joins TRBV2 to TRBJ2-5, with 7 bases fitting TRBD1. J was trimmed by 2 bases and V by 1 base; bases with no gene match: 4. The germline CDR1 and CDR2 sequences are SNHLY and FYNNEI. The CDR3 has 15 residues. Incomplete CDR3 DNA: TGTGCCAGCAGTGAAGGGGGACAGCCTCAAGAGACC. It codes for CASSEGGQPQET. The whole CDR3 region reads CASSEGGQPQETQYF.

This clone has a count of ten or more. The observed sequence ends 3 residues before the CDR3 terminus, with the missing tail filled in from the germline J gene. The chain couples TRBV2 to TRBJ2-7, with 14 positions matching TRBD2. The V gene end was trimmed by 5 bases and the J gene end by 5 bases; junction bases not matched to a gene: 2. The CDR3 is 14 residues long. CDR1 SNHLY and CDR2 FYNNEI come from the germline V gene. CDR3 protein: CASSTGLAGDEQYF. The covered CDR3 bases are TGTGCCAGCAGTACGGGACTAGCGGGAGACGAG. The variable domain in full, completed from reference TRBV2 and TRBJ2-7, reads EPEVTQTPSHQVTQMGQEVILRCVPISNHLYFYWYRQILGQKVEFLVSFYNNEISEKSEIFDDQFSVERPDGSNFTLKIRSTKLEDSAMYFCASSTGLAGDEQYFGPGTRLTVT.

In its sample, this clone was seen many times. The read terminates 3 residues ahead of where the CDR3 ends, so the germline J gene completes it. The chain has TRBV6-1 and TRBJ1-5, with D possibly being TRBD1 (6 bases). Trimming cost V 0 bases and J 0 bases, with 12 bases left between them. The CDR3 totals 17 residues. The V gene's germline CDR1 is MNHNS and CDR2 SASEGT. The CDR3: CASSEAGKGGSNQPQHF. The DNA read from the CDR3 is TGTGCCAGCAGTGAAGCTGGGAAAGGGGGTAGCAATCAGCCC.

This clone was counted at least ten times. The CDR3 end is not reached by the read, which stops 3 residues before it; the germline J gene fills it in. J is TRBJ1-1 and V is TRBV6-1, with a weak D call TRBD1 (6 bases). Germline CDR1 and CDR2: MNHNS and SASEGT. The V end lost 3 bases, the J end lost 0 bases, and 11 bases lay between the germline ends. This CDR3 region has 15 residues. The sequenced CDR3 bases are TGTGCCAGCAGTGACGGACAGTTCATGAACACTGAA. It translates to CASSDGQFMNTE. The whole CDR3 reads CASSDGQFMNTEAFF.

This clone has at least ten counts. The CDR3 is CASSSAGQAYEQYF. The sequenced part of the CDR3 DNA is TGTGCCAGCAGTTCAGCGGGACAGGCCTACGAG. V is TRBV2 and J is TRBJ2-7, with a weak D call TRBD1 (8 bases). The sequence runs out 3 residues before the end of the CDR3; the remainder is reconstructed from the germline J gene. CDR1 SNHLY and CDR2 FYNNEI come from the germline V gene. The V end was cut by 5 bases, the J end by 2 bases, with 13 bases between. The CDR3 is made up of 14 amino acids.

This clone was seen at least ten times. The read falls 3 residues short of the CDR3 end, and the missing part is taken from the germline J gene. The chain couples TRBV10-1 to TRBJ2-2, with 14 bases matching TRBD2. In germline, CDR1 is WNHNN, CDR2 SYGVQD (reference sequence). Unmatched junction bases numbered 9, after V lost 3 bases and J lost 3 bases. The CDR3 is 19 amino acids. CDR3 loop: CASSDLTSGRAGDTGELFF. CDR3 bases read: TGCGCCAGCAGTGACCTGACTAGCGGGAGGGCCGGCGACACCGGGGAG.

This clone was seen at least ten times. The CDR3 extends 3 residues past the end of the read, so its final part is completed from the germline J gene. V usage is TRBV7-9 and J usage is TRBJ2-2; perhaps TRBD1 as D (5 bases). This CDR3 is 14 amino acids long. Germline V lookup: CDR1 SEHNR, CDR2 FQNEAQ (reference sequence). The V end lost 7 bases, the J end lost 4 bases, and 13 bases lay between the germline ends. The CDR3 loop reads CASTIRQTTGELFF. CDR3 DNA (partial): TGTGCCAGCACCATAAGACAGACCACCGGGGAG.

This clone occurred many times. The read gets to within 3 residues of the CDR3 end, and the germline J gene fills in the rest. This chain connects TRBV5-1 to TRBJ2-1, with D maybe TRBD1 (5 bases). V gave up 0 bases and J gave up 8 bases, with 6 bases separating them. This CDR3 contains 12 residues. Germline values: CDR1 SGHRS, CDR2 YFSETQ. CDR3 sequence: CASSLEGYEQFF. Partial CDR3 DNA: TGCGCCAGCAGCTTGGAGGGGTATGAG.

This clone came up many times. The observed sequence ends 3 residues before the CDR3 terminus, with the missing tail filled in from the germline J gene. The rearrangement uses TRBV14 and TRBJ2-4; D uncertain. This CDR3 region has 15 residues. The germline gives CDR1 SGHDN, CDR2 FVKESK. Trimming took 5 bases from V and 4 from J, leaving 15 bases between them. The CDR3 protein is CASSSFGANKNIQYF. The CDR3 DNA, read in part, is TGTGCCAGCAGCTCTTTCGGAGCGAATAAAAACATT. Full variable domain (outside the CDR3, taken from reference TRBV14 and TRBJ2-4): EAGVTQFPSHSVIEKGQTVTLRCDPISGHDNLYWYRRVMGKEIKFLLHFVKESKQDESGMPNNRFLAERTGGTYSTLKVQPAELEDSGVYFCASSSFGANKNIQYFGAGTRLSVL.

This clone has a count of ten or more. The read gets to within 3 residues of the CDR3 end, and the germline J gene fills in the rest. The V call is TRBV30, the J call TRBJ2-1; D remains unclear. Germline values: CDR1 GTSNPN, CDR2 SVGIG (reference sequence). V was shortened by 2 bases and J by 5 bases, with 7 bases between the two germline ends. The CDR3 has 12 amino acids. The CDR3 bases that were read are TGTGCCTGGAGTAAAACTAACAATGAG. Translating gives CAWSKTNNE. The whole CDR3 is CAWSKTNNEQFF.

This clone was recorded at least ten times. The sequence runs out 3 residues before the end of the CDR3; the remainder is reconstructed from the germline J gene. V usage is TRBV6-1 and J usage is TRBJ2-3; 11 nucleotides align to TRBD2. V was clipped by 4 bases and J by 2 bases; unmatched bases: 5. CDR3 length: 16 residues. Per germline, CDR1 MNHNS and CDR2 SASEGT. CDR3 bases read: TGTGCCAGCAGTGGATTAGCGGGAGGGACCACAGATACG. Protein sequence: CASSGLAGGTTDT. Given in full, the CDR3 is CASSGLAGGTTDTQYF.

This clone appeared many times. The read is 3 residues too short to cover the CDR3 end, so that end is filled in from the germline J gene. The chain combines TRBV5-1 with TRBJ1-6; D is perhaps TRBD1 (6 bases). The CDR3 has 15 amino acids. Germline V gives CDR1 SGHRS, CDR2 YFSETQ. The V end lost 3 bases, the J end lost 7 bases, and 14 bases lay between the germline ends. Partial CDR3 DNA: TGCGCCAGCAGCTCCCAGGGACAACCAAATTCACCC. Residues: CASSSQGQPNSP. In full, the CDR3 reads CASSSQGQPNSPLHF.

This clone was observed at least ten times. CDR3 sequence: CASSTSGGRPDTQYF. The DNA read from the CDR3 is TGTGCCAGCAGCACTAGCGGGGGAAGACCAGATACG. The chain employs TRBV5-4 and TRBJ2-3; TRBD2 matches at 11 bases. The CDR3 end lies 3 residues beyond the end of the read and is filled in from the germline J gene. Germline V gene lookup returns CDR1 SGHNT and CDR2 YYREEE (reference sequence). The CDR3 sequence is 15 residues long. Trimming took 4 bases from V and 4 from J; bases not matched to a gene: 5.

The table lists this clone with many counts. With the read ending 3 residues before the CDR3 end, the germline J gene is used to fill in that end. This chain joins TRBV7-3 and TRBJ1-4; 8 nucleotides agree with TRBD1. CDR1 is SGHTA and CDR2 is FQGTGA in the germline V gene. V lost 4 bases to trimming and J lost 7 bases; unmatched junction nucleotides: 8. The CDR3 length is 15 residues. CDR3 bases read: TGTGCCAGCAGCTCGACAGGGGCCCAGGGTGAAAAA. It codes for CASSSTGAQGEK. The full CDR3 reads CASSSTGAQGEKLFF.

This clone came up many times. The read falls 3 residues short of the CDR3 end, and the missing part is taken from the germline J gene. This chain connects TRBV29-1 to TRBJ2-7, with D unresolved. CDR1 is SQVTM and CDR2 is ANQGSEA in the germline V gene. The V end lost 7 bases, the J end lost 5 bases, and 3 bases lay between the germline ends. The CDR3 is 8 amino acids. The CDR3 DNA, read in part, is TGCAGCGCGGACGAG. Translated: CSADE. The whole CDR3 protein reads CSADEQYF.

This clone has a count of ten or more. The read gets to within 3 residues of the CDR3 end, and the germline J gene fills in the rest. The genes are TRBV19 and TRBJ2-3; no clear D. Germline V gene data show CDR1 as LNHDA and CDR2 as SQIVND (reference sequence). This CDR3 contains 13 residues. V lost 7 bases and J lost 1, with 9 bases in between. The sequenced part of the CDR3 DNA is TGTGCCAGTACCCCTCCGGGCACAGATACG. Residues: CASTPPGTDT. The full CDR3 reads CASTPPGTDTQYF.

This clone has ten or more counts. The CDR3 goes on 3 residues after the read ends, and that part is filled in from the germline J gene. This rearrangement joins TRBV29-1 to TRBJ2-1, with TRBD2 identical over 8 bases. CDR1 is SQVTM, CDR2 ANQGSEA, per germline. J was trimmed by 3 bases and V by 1 base; bases with no gene match: 11. The CDR3 has 17 amino acids. Partial CDR3 DNA: TGCAGCGTTGAAGGTAGGAGAGGCGGGAGGATCTACAATGAG. Translated: CSVEGRRGGRIYNE. The CDR3 in full is CSVEGRRGGRIYNEQFF.

The sample holds many counts of this clone. The observed sequence ends 3 residues before the CDR3 terminus, with the missing tail filled in from the germline J gene. The chain is built from TRBV13 and TRBJ2-2; 12 bases fit TRBD2. Germline lookup yields CDR1 PRHDT and CDR2 FYEKMQ (reference sequence). The trim removed 4 bases at V and 4 bases at J, leaving 4 bases unmatched. The CDR3 loop spans 16 amino acids. Partial CDR3 DNA: TGTGCCAGCAGCTCGACTAGCGGGGGTGGCACCGGGGAG. Protein: CASSSTSGGGTGE. Given in full, the CDR3 is CASSSTSGGGTGELFF.

This clone was detected ten times or more. The CDR3 extends 3 residues past the end of the read, so its final part is completed from the germline J gene. V is TRBV18 and J is TRBJ2-5; maybe TRBD1 (5 bases). Trimming stripped 0 bases from V and 0 bases from J, with 17 bases between. CDR3 length equals 18 residues. CDR1 and CDR2 from the germline V gene are KGHSH and LQKENI. The sequenced part of the CDR3 DNA is TGTGCCAGCTCACCACCAGGGGTAACAGGCGTAAACCAAGAGACC. Amino acids: CASSPPGVTGVNQET. The full CDR3 protein reads CASSPPGVTGVNQETQYF.

In this sample, this clone turned up many times. The read terminates 3 residues before the CDR3 end, so the remaining end is supplied by the germline J gene. This sequence joins TRBV2 and TRBJ2-7, with TRBD1 as a possible D gene (5 bases). CDR1 and CDR2 (germline): SNHLY, FYNNEI. Trimming pared 2 bases from V and 4 bases from J, leaving 9 bases between. CDR3 length: 13 residues. Incomplete CDR3 DNA: TGTGCCAGCAGTGAATTCGACAGATACGAG. Translation gives CASSEFDRYE. The whole CDR3 sequence reads CASSEFDRYEQYF.